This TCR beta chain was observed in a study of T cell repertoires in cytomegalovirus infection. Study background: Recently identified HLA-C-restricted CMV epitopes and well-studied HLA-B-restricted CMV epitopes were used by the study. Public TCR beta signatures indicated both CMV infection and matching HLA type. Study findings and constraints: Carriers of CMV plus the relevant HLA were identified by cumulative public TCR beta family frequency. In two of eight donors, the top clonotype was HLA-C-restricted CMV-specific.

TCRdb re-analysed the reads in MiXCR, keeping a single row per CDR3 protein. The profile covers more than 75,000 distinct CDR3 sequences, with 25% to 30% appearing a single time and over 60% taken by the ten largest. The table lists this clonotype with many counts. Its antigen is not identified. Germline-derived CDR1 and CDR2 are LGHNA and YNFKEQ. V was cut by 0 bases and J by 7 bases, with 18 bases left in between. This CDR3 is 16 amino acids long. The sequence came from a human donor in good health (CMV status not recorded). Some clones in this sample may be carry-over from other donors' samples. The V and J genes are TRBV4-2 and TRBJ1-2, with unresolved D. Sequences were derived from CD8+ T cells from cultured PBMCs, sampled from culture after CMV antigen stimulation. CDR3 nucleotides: TGTGCCAGCAGCCAAGATATAACAGCGACCGTTGGTGGCTACACCTTC. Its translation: CASSQDITATVGGYTF.